The 30 T cell receptor beta chains in this list originate from one sample, sequenced in a study of blood T cell repertoires in COVID-19. Using immunoSEQ multiplex PCR, the repertoire was profiled, and TCRdb retains in-frame clones only, with some absent. The sample carries around 12,000 clones, around 90% recorded once. Source material: peripheral blood. All receptors derive from a human donor in a cohort sampled during active COVID-19.

The chain recombines TRBV19 with TRBJ2-6; TRBD1 agrees at 9 bases. CDR1 LNHDA and CDR2 SQIVND come from the germline V gene (reference sequence). This CDR3 spans 19 amino acids. V lost 3 bases, J lost 2 bases, and 11 bases stayed unmatched. CDR3 residues: CASSMENGQGTAGANVLTF. The CDR3, as DNA: TGTGCCAGTAGTATGGAAAATGGACAGGGGACCGCTGGGGCCAACGTCCTGACTTTC.

The chain links TRBV5-1 to TRBJ2-5; 7 nucleotides match TRBD2. The CDR3 spans 15 residues. The junction had 8 bases not matched to a gene; V was cut back by 4 bases and J by 2 bases. CDR1 is SGHRS, CDR2 YFSETQ, per germline. CDR3 bases: TGCGCCAGCAGCAATAGCGGGTGGACTCAAGAGACCCAGTACTTC. Its protein product is CASSNSGWTQETQYF.

J is TRBJ2-7 and V is TRBV23-1, with a possible D match to TRBD2 (6 bases). TRBV23-1 is recorded as an ORF, its role being uncertain. Trimming removed 2 bases from V and 6 bases from J, with 41 bases in between. This CDR3 contains 23 residues. CDR3 amino acids: CASSQKIGFRGVGLKDSLGEQYF. In DNA, the CDR3 is TGCGCCAGCAGTCAAAAAATCGGCTTTCGGGGCGTGGGACTGAAAGATTCGTTAGGCGAGCAGTACTTC.

The V call is TRBV6-1, the J call TRBJ2-3; TRBD1 agrees at 10 bases. The CDR3 contains 17 residues. Germline CDR1 and CDR2: MNHNS and SASEGT. The ends lost 3 bases at V and 0 bases at J; junction bases unmatched: 6. For the CDR3, the DNA is TGTGCCAGCAGTGACCTGACAGGGGGCCCTAGCACAGATACGCAGTATTTT. Protein product: CASSDLTGGPSTDTQYF.

The chain joins TRBV28 to TRBJ2-7, with TRBD1 as a possible D gene (7 bases). Germline assignment: CDR1 MDHEN and CDR2 SYDVKM. The length of the CDR3 is 15 residues. V shed 2 bases and J shed 1 base, with 12 bases lying between them. The chain's CDR3 is CASSLGGDSSYEQYF. The CDR3 DNA reads as TGTGCCAGCAGTTTAGGCGGGGACAGTTCCTACGAGCAGTACTTC. The full variable domain, rest sourced from reference TRBV28 and TRBJ2-7, is DVKVTQSSRYLVKRTGEKVFLECVQDMDHENMFWYRQDPGLGLRLIYFSYDVKMKEKGDIPEGYSVSREKKERFSLILESASTNQTSMYLCASSLGGDSSYEQYFGPGTRLTVT.

The genes are TRBV9 and TRBJ2-7; perhaps TRBD2 as D (6 bases). The V gene lost 0 bases and the J gene lost 1 base, with 8 bases spanning the gap. CDR3 length: 14 amino acids. Germline CDR1 SGDLS, CDR2 YYNGEE. The CDR3 nucleotides read TGTGCCAGCAGCGTAGCGACTAGATCCTACGAGCAGTACTTC. This translates into CASSVATRSYEQYF.

Here the CDR3 DNA reads TGTGCCAGCTCACCGTCGACAGCTAACTACGAGCAGTACTTC. This sequence encodes CASSPSTANYEQYF. The chain employs TRBV18 and TRBJ2-7, with a weak D call TRBD1 (5 bases). The CDR3 is 14 amino acids. The V end lost 3 bases, the J end lost 3 bases, and 12 bases lay between the germline ends. CDR1 and CDR2 (germline): KGHSH, LQKENI.

This clone has just one count. The chain combines TRBV6-1 with TRBJ1-1; D not certain. This CDR3 contains 15 residues. Trimming stripped 2 bases from V and 0 bases from J, with 10 bases between. Germline lookup yields CDR1 MNHNS and CDR2 SASEGT. DNA for the CDR3: TGTGCCAGCAGTGAACAGCAGGCATTGAACACTGAAGCTTTCTTT. This encodes CASSEQQALNTEAFF.

This clone appeared a single time. In nucleotides, the CDR3 is TGTGCCAGCAGTGCACTCGAGGGCCACACAGATACGCAGTATTTT. Translating it yields CASSALEGHTDTQYF. The J gene is TRBJ2-3, the V gene TRBV27, with D perhaps TRBD2 (5 bases). The germline V gene encodes CDR1 MNHEY and CDR2 SMNVEV (reference sequence). The CDR3 sequence is 15 residues long. Deletions cut 5 bases from V and 2 bases from J, with 14 bases between.

This clone occurred a few times. This chain joins TRBV3-1 (or the pseudogene TRBV3-2) and TRBJ1-5; maybe TRBD1 (5 bases). Germline V CDR1 and CDR2: LGHDT, YNNKEL (reference sequence). CDR3 size: 12 residues. Trimming shortened V by 8 bases and J by 5 bases, and 10 bases separated the two germline ends. The CDR3 reads CASGAGHQPQHF. For the CDR3, the DNA is TGTGCCAGCGGAGCAGGGCATCAGCCCCAGCATTTT.

This clone was observed a handful of times. The V gene is TRBV6-6, the J gene TRBJ1-5; D gene uncertain. This CDR3 spans 12 amino acids. The V gene's germline CDR1 is MNHNY and CDR2 SVGAGI (reference sequence). V lost 2 bases, J lost 6 bases, and 5 bases lay in between. CDR3 nucleotides: TGTGCCAGCAGTTACGGCGGTCAGCCCCAGCATTTT. It is translated as CASSYGGQPQHF.

This clone was counted a single time. This chain connects TRBV28 to TRBJ2-5, with D perhaps TRBD2 (7 bases). Germline V gene sequence: CDR1 MDHEN, CDR2 SYDVKM. The germline V and J ends were trimmed by 6 bases and 5 bases, with 16 bases remaining between them. The CDR3 spans 14 residues. The DNA for the CDR3 is TGTGCCAGCAGAAGTACCGGGGGGCGGGAGACCCAGTACTTC. Its translation: CASRSTGGRETQYF. Full variable domain (remainder filled in from reference TRBV28 and TRBJ2-5): DVKVTQSSRYLVKRTGEKVFLECVQDMDHENMFWYRQDPGLGLRLIYFSYDVKMKEKGDIPEGYSVSREKKERFSLILESASTNQTSMYLCASRSTGGRETQYFGPGTRLLVL.

V gene TRBV7-2 combines with J gene TRBJ1-2; D possibly corresponds to TRBD1 (5 bases). Trimming removed 5 bases at V and 8 bases at J, with 15 bases between. Germline V CDR1 and CDR2: SGHTA, FQGNSA. The CDR3 is 13 amino acids. For the CDR3, the DNA is TGTGCCAGCAGCCCGGGACCGGGGGAAGGCTACACCTTC. This codes for CASSPGPGEGYTF.

V gene TRBV2 combines with J gene TRBJ2-5; D might be TRBD1 (6 bases). This CDR3 region has 16 residues. The V gene lost 5 bases and the J gene lost 5 bases, with 21 bases spanning the gap. Germline values: CDR1 SNHLY, CDR2 FYNNEI. CDR3 nucleotide sequence: TGTGCCAGCAGTCCACCCGGGACACTTTATGGGGAGACCCAGTACTTC. Its translation is CASSPPGTLYGETQYF. The whole variable domain, filled in from reference TRBV2 and TRBJ2-5, reads EPEVTQTPSHQVTQMGQEVILRCVPISNHLYFYWYRQILGQKVEFLVSFYNNEISEKSEIFDDQFSVERPDGSNFTLKIRSTKLEDSAMYFCASSPPGTLYGETQYFGPGTRLLVL.

V and J are TRBV7-8 and TRBJ2-3; D is perhaps TRBD1 (5 bases). Germline CDR1 is SGHVS and CDR2 is FQNEAQ. V lost 5 bases to trimming and J lost 3 bases, with 12 bases between them. CDR3 length: 14 residues. CDR3: CASSPGRATDTQYF. The CDR3 DNA reads as TGTGCCAGCAGCCCGGGCAGGGCGACAGATACGCAGTATTTT.

The rearrangement uses TRBV6-5 and TRBJ2-1, with D perhaps matching TRBD1 (6 bases). Germline V gene data show CDR1 as MNHEY and CDR2 as SVGAGI. The CDR3 length is 15 residues. V lost 4 bases, J lost 0 bases, and 10 bases lay in between. CDR3 sequence reads: CASSSTGSSYNEQFF. In DNA form, the CDR3 reads TGTGCCAGCAGTTCAACAGGGAGCTCCTACAATGAGCAGTTCTTC.

CDR3: CASSRTSSTDTQYF. Here the CDR3 DNA reads TGTGCCAGCAGCCGCACTTCTAGCACAGATACGCAGTATTTT. This chain uses TRBV7-2 with TRBJ2-3; D is uncertain. The CDR3 spans 14 residues. With 5 bases removed from V and 0 bases from J, the gap between germline ends came to 9 bases. Germline lookup yields CDR1 SGHTA and CDR2 FQGNSA.

V and J are TRBV25-1 and TRBJ2-3; 9 bases line up with TRBD1. CDR1 is MGHDK, CDR2 SYGVNS, per germline. After removal of 2 bases from V and 3 bases from J, the junction contained 0 bases not matched to a gene. The CDR3 contains 14 residues. CDR3: CASSEGQGTDTQYF. CDR3 bases: TGTGCCAGCAGTGAAGGACAGGGGACAGATACGCAGTATTTT.

The chain uses TRBV24-1 and TRBJ2-5; 9 positions agree with TRBD1. V lost 2 bases and J lost 0; bases outside the gene matches: 6. The CDR3 is made up of 17 amino acids. CDR1 KGHDR and CDR2 SFDVKD come from the germline V gene. The CDR3 region has the DNA TGTGCCACCAGTGATTCAGGACAGGGGCTCTACCAAGAGACCCAGTACTTC. Translating gives CATSDSGQGLYQETQYF.

The rearrangement joins TRBV6-6 to TRBJ2-7, with D perhaps TRBD2 (6 bases). CDR1 is MNHNY, CDR2 SVGAGI, per germline (reference sequence). The CDR3 is 15 residues long. V was cut by 0 bases and J by 1 base, with 10 bases left in between. The CDR3 sequence is CASSYSAGTSYEQYF. CDR3 bases: TGTGCCAGCAGTTACTCGGCAGGGACTTCCTACGAGCAGTACTTC.

This clone was recorded once. The CDR3 loop reads CASSYTRESYEQYF. CDR3 DNA: TGTGCCAGCAGTTACACGCGCGAGTCCTACGAGCAGTACTTC. V is TRBV6-5 and J is TRBJ2-7; D not resolved. V was clipped by 2 bases and J by 1 base, with 9 bases between them. The CDR3 length is 14 residues. Germline CDR1 MNHEY, CDR2 SVGAGI.

V usage is TRBV5-6 and J usage is TRBJ1-5; 7 positions match TRBD1. Per the germline V gene, CDR1 is SGHDT and CDR2 is YYEEEE. This CDR3 has 19 amino acids. The ends lost 2 bases at V and 2 bases at J; junction bases unmatched: 16. For the CDR3, the DNA is TGTGCCAGCAGCTTACGTACAGGGGATTCGAGTTTTGGCAATCAGCCCCAGCATTTT. The encoded protein is CASSLRTGDSSFGNQPQHF. Supplemented by reference TRBV5-6 and TRBJ1-5, the full variable domain reads DAGVTQSPTHLIKTRGQQVTLRCSPKSGHDTVSWYQQALGQGPQFIFQYYEEEERQRGNFPDRFSGHQFPNYSSELNVNALLLGDSALYLCASSLRTGDSSFGNQPQHFGDGTRLSIL.

V usage is TRBV6-5 and J usage is TRBJ2-3; 8 bases are shared with TRBD2. Per germline, CDR1 MNHEY and CDR2 SVGAGI. Germline trimming cut 6 bases from V and 6 bases from J; bases unmatched to any gene: 5. This CDR3 spans 13 amino acids. The chain's CDR3 is CASSRGRHDTQYF. The CDR3 region has the DNA TGTGCCAGCAGCCGCGGGAGGCACGATACGCAGTATTTT.

V usage is TRBV5-1 and J usage is TRBJ2-2; D gene unclear. In germline, CDR1 is SGHRS, CDR2 YFSETQ. The V gene lost 0 bases and the J gene lost 7 bases, with 4 bases spanning the gap. The CDR3 consists of 12 residues. CDR3 amino acids: CASSLVNGELFF. In nucleotides, the CDR3 is TGCGCCAGCAGCTTGGTTAACGGGGAGCTGTTTTTT.

This rearrangement joins TRBV30 to TRBJ2-3; perhaps TRBD2 as D (6 bases). V was shortened by 2 bases and J by 2 bases, with 14 bases between the two germline ends. Germline loops: CDR1 GTSNPN, CDR2 SVGIG (reference sequence). This CDR3 contains 15 residues. As DNA, the CDR3 is TGTGCCTGGAGTCGGATTAGCGGCTTCACAGATACGCAGTATTTT. Translated, it gives CAWSRISGFTDTQYF. Looking up the rest from reference TRBV30 and TRBJ2-3 gives the full variable domain: SQTIHQWPATLVQPVGSPLSLECTVEGTSNPNLYWYRQAAGRGLQLLFYSVGIGQISSEVPQNLSASRPQDRQFILSSKKLLLSDSGFYLCAWSRISGFTDTQYFGPGTRLTVL.

The gene calls are TRBV4-2 and TRBJ2-7; D is possibly TRBD2 (6 bases). Trimming stripped 1 base from V and 0 bases from J, with 10 bases between. The CDR3 length is 15 residues. Germline lookup yields CDR1 LGHNA and CDR2 YNFKEQ. The chain's CDR3 is CASSQGDSLSYEQYF. The CDR3 nucleotides read TGTGCCAGCAGCCAAGGGGACTCACTCTCCTACGAGCAGTACTTC.

This chain links TRBV5-1 with TRBJ2-3, with 14 bases identical to TRBD2. The CDR3 contains 17 residues. Germline CDR1 SGHRS, CDR2 YFSETQ. Trimming removed 4 bases from V and 2 bases from J; junction bases left unmatched: 6. CDR3 loop: CASSRLAGGGNTDTQYF. The DNA for the CDR3 is TGCGCCAGCAGCCGACTAGCGGGAGGGGGAAACACAGATACGCAGTATTTT.

The chain joins TRBV7-8 to TRBJ2-1, with 8 bases that match TRBD2. Losses at the gene ends were 6 bases for V and 4 bases for J; bases not matched to a gene: 8. This CDR3 contains 15 residues. Germline V lookup: CDR1 SGHVS, CDR2 FQNEAQ. Written as DNA, the CDR3 is TGTGCCAGCAGGAAGACTAGCGCCTTTTACAATGAGCAGTTCTTC. This encodes CASRKTSAFYNEQFF.

This clone was seen a single time. The V and J genes are TRBV28 and TRBJ2-7; TRBD2 might be the D (7 bases). V lost 5 bases and J 6 bases, leaving 17 bases between the germline ends. The germline CDR1 and CDR2 sequences are MDHEN and SYDVKM. This CDR3 is 14 amino acids long. CDR3: CASSPDQGRAEQYF. The CDR3 DNA follows: TGTGCCAGCAGTCCGGATCAGGGGAGGGCCGAGCAGTACTTC.

This chain links TRBV6-1 with TRBJ2-7; 15 nucleotides line up with TRBD2. Germline loops: CDR1 MNHNS, CDR2 SASEGT. The V and J ends lost 3 bases and 1 base, in that order; junction bases with no gene match: 4. The CDR3 spans 17 residues. CDR3 residues: CASSDGTSGRRSYEQYF. The CDR3 DNA reads TGTGCCAGCAGTGATGGGACTAGCGGGAGGAGGTCCTACGAGCAGTACTTC.